Given below is one T cell receptor (beta chain) in context. Trimming cost V 6 bases and J 5 bases; bases outside gene matches: 8. This CDR3 comprises 15 residues. From germline, CDR1 is ENHRY and CDR2 SYGVKD. The sample comes from a study of blood T cell repertoires in COVID-19. Background on the study: Samples of COVID-19 (acute and convalescent) were obtained from the United States, Italy and Spain. PBMCs, B-cell-depleted T cells, or T cells were the source of the cDNA or gDNA that made up the material.

How the authors handled the data: Amplified reference gene primers provided the basis for estimating nucleated cell counts. Only in-frame clones appear in the TCRdb table, and some are missing; sequencing was by immunoSEQ multiplex PCR. That table gives V, J and clone size, and the DNA gave D and trimming. The sample yields about 110,000 clones, 71% seen once. The chain recombines TRBV10-3 with TRBJ1-4; TRBD1 aligns across 8 bases. The TCR sequence derives from a human donor with acute or convalescent COVID-19. The donor label of this sample is uncertain. The source material was peripheral blood. CDR3 DNA sequence: TGTGCCATCAGGGCCGCACAGGGGGGGAATGAAAAACTGTTTTTT. Translation: CAIRAAQGGNEKLFF.